This T cell receptor (beta chain) was obtained from a study of cytomegalovirus exposure and HLA in healthy donors. Study summary: Inside one of the first data releases sat about 85 million unique TCRs taken from HLA-typed donors.

The PCR contained 60 Vbeta and 13 Jbeta primers. Sequencing used immunoSEQ multiplex PCR; TCRdb keeps in-frame clones, though not all of them. Among 150,000 to 200,000 clones listed, around four fifths were seen once. Whole-study results and caveats: Among the CMV-associated chains, three were confirmed in vitro as specific for CMV antigens. Associated with cytomegalovirus, according to the listing, were around 160 TCR beta chains.

Note on this clone: What it recognizes is unknown.

The TCR comes from a man younger than 35 in good health and CMV-seropositive. Sequencing was performed on PBMCs.

Here the CDR3 reads CASSSLGDYEQYF. The CDR3 DNA follows: TGTGCCAGCAGTTCCCTAGGGGATTACGAGCAGTACTTC. The chain carries TRBV6-5 and TRBJ2-7, with D maybe TRBD1 (5 bases). This CDR3 contains 13 residues. Per the germline V gene, CDR1 is MNHEY and CDR2 is SVGAGI. Trimming cost V 4 bases and J 4 bases, with 11 bases left between them.